The T cell receptor beta chain described here comes from a study of T cell changes during pregnancy in multiple sclerosis. V lost 3 bases and J 2 bases, leaving 17 bases between the germline ends. This CDR3 region has 16 residues. Germline CDR1 and CDR2: SGDLS and YYNGEE. Clones were sequenced by immunoSEQ multiplex PCR, and TCRdb holds only the in-frame ones, with some missing. The table records about 39,000 clones, 92% of them present only once. The TCR comes from a female donor with multiple sclerosis, enrolled in a pregnancy study. The sample was CD8+ T cells from peripheral blood mononuclear cells, taken before pregnancy. The gene calls are TRBV9 and TRBJ2-5, with a tentative D call TRBD1 (5 bases). In nucleotides, the CDR3 is TGTGCCAGCAGCGCTAATCCCAGGGCAGGGCAAGAGACCCAGTACTTC. Amino acids: CASSANPRAGQETQYF.